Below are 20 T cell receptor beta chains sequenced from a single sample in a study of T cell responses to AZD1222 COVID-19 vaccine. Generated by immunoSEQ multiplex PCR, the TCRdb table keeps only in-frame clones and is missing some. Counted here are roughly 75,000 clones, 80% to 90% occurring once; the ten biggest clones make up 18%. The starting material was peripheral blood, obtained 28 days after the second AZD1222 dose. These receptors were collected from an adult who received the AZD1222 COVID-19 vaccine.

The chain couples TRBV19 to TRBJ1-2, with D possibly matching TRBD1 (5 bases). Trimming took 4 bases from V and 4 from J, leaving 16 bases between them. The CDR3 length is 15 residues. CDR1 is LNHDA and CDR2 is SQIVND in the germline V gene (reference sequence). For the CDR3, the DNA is TGTGCCAGTAGTACGAGGGAGGGTGGGACCTATGGCTACACCTTC. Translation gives CASSTREGGTYGYTF.

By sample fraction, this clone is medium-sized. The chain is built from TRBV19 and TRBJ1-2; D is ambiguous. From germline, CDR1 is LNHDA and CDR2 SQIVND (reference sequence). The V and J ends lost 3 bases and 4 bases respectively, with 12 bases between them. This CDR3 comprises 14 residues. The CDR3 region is CASSMEFGAYGYTF. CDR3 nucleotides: TGTGCCAGTAGTATGGAGTTTGGAGCCTATGGCTACACCTTC.

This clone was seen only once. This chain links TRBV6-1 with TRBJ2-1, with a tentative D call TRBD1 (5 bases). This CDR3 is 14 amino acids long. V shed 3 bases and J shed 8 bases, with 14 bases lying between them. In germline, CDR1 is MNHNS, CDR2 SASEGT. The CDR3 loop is CASSDRAPDDEQFF. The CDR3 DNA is TGTGCCAGCAGTGACAGGGCGCCAGACGATGAGCAGTTCTTC.

The CDR3 spells CASSLGGTNQETQYF. The CDR3 coding sequence is TGTGCCAGCAGCTTAGGCGGGACTAACCAAGAGACCCAGTACTTC. This sequence joins TRBV11-2 and TRBJ2-5, with TRBD2 matching over 7 bases. Trimming took 1 base from V and 0 from J; bases not matched to a gene: 2. Germline CDR1 and CDR2: SGHAT and FQNNGV. The CDR3 loop spans 15 amino acids.

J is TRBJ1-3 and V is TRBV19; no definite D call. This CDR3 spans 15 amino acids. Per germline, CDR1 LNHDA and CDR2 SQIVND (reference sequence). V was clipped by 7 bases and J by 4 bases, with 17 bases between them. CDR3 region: CASIRTDLGGNTIYF. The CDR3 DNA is TGTGCCAGTATCCGGACGGATTTGGGGGGAAACACCATATATTTT.

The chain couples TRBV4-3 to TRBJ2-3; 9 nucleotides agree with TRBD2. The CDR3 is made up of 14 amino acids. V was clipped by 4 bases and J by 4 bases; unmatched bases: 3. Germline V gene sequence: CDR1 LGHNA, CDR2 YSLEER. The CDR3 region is CASSLAGGADTQYF. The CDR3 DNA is TGCGCCAGCAGCCTCGCGGGGGGGGCAGATACGCAGTATTTT.

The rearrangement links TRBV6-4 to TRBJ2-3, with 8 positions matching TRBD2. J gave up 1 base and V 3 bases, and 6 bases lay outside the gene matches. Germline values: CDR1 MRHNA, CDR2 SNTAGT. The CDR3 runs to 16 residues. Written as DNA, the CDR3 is TGTGCCAGCAGTGAGTTTCGGGGGGGAGGCACAGATACGCAGTATTTT. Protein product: CASSEFRGGGTDTQYF.

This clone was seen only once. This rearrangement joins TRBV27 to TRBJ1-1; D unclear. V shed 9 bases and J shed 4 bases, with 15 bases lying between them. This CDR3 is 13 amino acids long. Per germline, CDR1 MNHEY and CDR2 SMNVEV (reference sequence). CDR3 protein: CASCLAEGTEAFF. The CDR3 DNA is TGTGCCAGTTGCCTCGCCGAGGGCACTGAAGCTTTCTTT.

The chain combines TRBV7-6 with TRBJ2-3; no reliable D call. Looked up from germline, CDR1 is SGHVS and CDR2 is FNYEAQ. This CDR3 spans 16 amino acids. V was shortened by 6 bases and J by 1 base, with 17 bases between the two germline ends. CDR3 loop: CASSRGPTSRTDTQYF. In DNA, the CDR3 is TGTGCCAGCAGTCGAGGCCCTACATCCCGCACAGATACGCAGTATTTT.

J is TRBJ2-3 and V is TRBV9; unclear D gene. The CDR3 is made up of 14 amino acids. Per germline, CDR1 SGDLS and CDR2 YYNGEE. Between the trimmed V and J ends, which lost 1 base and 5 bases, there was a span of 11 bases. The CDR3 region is CASSVSVLGDTQYF. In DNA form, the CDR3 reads TGTGCCAGCAGCGTATCCGTTTTGGGAGATACGCAGTATTTT. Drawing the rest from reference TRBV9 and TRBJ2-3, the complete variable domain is DSGVTQTPKHLITATGQRVTLRCSPRSGDLSVYWYQQSLDQGLQFLIQYYNGEERAKGNILERFSAQQFPDLHSELNLSSLELGDSALYFCASSVSVLGDTQYFGPGTRLTVL.

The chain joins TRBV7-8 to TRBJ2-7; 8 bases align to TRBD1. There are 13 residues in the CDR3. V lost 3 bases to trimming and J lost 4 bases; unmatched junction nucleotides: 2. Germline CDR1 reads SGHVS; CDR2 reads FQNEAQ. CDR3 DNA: TGTGCCAGCAGCTTTACAGGGGGATACGAGCAGTACTTC. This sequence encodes CASSFTGGYEQYF.

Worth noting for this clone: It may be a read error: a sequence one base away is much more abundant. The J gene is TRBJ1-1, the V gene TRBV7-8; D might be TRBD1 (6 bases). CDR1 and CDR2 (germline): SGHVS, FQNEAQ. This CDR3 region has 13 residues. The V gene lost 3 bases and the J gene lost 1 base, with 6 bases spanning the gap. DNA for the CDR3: TGTGCCAGCAGCTTGGACAGGAACACTGAAGCTTTCTTT. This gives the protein CASSLDRNTEAFF.

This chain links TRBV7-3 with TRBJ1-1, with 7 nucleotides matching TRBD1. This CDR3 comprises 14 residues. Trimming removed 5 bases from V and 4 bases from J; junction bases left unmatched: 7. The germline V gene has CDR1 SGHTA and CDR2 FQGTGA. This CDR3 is CASSTTGAGTEAFF. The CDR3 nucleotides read TGTGCCAGCAGCACCACAGGGGCCGGCACTGAAGCTTTCTTT.

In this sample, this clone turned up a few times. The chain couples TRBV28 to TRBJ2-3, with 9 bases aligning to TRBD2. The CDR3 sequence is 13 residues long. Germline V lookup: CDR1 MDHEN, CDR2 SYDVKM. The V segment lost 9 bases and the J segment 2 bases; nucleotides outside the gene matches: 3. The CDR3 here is CASAGGLTDTQYF. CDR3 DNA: TGTGCCAGTGCGGGGGGGCTCACAGATACGCAGTATTTT.

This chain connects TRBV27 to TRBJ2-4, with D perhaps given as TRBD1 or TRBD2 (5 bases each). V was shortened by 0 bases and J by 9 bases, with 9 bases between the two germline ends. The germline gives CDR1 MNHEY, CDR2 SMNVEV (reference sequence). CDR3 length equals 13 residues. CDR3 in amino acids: CASSLSGVGIQYF. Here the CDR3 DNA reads TGTGCCAGCAGTTTATCGGGGGTGGGCATTCAGTACTTC.

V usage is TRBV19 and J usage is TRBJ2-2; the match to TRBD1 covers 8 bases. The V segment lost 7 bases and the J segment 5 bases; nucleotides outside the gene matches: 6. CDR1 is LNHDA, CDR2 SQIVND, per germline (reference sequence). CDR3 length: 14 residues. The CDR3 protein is CASTLRGPTGELFF. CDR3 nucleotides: TGTGCCAGTACTCTCAGGGGGCCGACCGGGGAGCTGTTTTTT.

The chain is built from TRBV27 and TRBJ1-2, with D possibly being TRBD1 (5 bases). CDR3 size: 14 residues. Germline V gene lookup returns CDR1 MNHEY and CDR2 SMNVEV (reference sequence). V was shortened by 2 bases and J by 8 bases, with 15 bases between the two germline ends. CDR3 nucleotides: TGTGCCAGCAGTTTAAGAGGCCAGGGAGGAGGCTACACCTTC. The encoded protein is CASSLRGQGGGYTF.

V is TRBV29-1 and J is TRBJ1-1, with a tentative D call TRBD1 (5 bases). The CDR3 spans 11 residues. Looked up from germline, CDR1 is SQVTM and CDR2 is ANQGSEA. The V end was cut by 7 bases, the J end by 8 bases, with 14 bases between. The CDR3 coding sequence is TGCAGCGCCGCCAGACAGCTCGAAGCTTTCTTT. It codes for CSAARQLEAFF.

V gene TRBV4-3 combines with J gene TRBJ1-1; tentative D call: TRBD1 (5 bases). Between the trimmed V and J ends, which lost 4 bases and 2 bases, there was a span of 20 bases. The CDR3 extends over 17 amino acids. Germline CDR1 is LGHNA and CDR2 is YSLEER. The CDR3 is CASSLYPSGTANTEAFF. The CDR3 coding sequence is TGCGCCAGCAGCCTTTACCCTTCCGGGACGGCTAACACTGAAGCTTTCTTT.

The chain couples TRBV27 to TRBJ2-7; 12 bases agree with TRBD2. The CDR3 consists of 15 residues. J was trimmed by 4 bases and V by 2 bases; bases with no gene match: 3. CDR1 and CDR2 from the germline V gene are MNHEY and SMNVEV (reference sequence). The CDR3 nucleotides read TGTGCCAGCAGTTTAAGACTAGCGGGGGTATACGAGCAGTACTTC. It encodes CASSLRLAGVYEQYF.